This T cell receptor beta chain was obtained from a study of cytomegalovirus exposure and HLA in healthy donors listed by TCRdb under 2017. For the study in its entirety: According to an earlier analysis of a few hundred of the donors, about 170 million T cells yielded 117 million unique TCR beta sequences and less than 300 Gb of sequence data. An early release covering roughly 600 HLA-typed donors comprised 300 to 350 gigabases of sequencing data and some 79 million unique TCR sequences. Of the approximately 400 genotyped donors, roughly 80% fell in the genetic ancestry cluster associated with self-reported Caucasian donors. The aim of the study was to test whether cataloging public T cell receptors could identify signatures of past pathogen exposure. Using immunosequencing, the study profiled T cell repertoires from 640 or so subjects and related those repertoires to cytomegalovirus serostatus. Besides the first cohort of approximately 670 subjects, a separate validation cohort made up of 90 to 150 different subjects was used. The study combined high-throughput TCR immunosequencing, statistical association of individual TCRs with disease status, and machine learning to predict cytomegalovirus infection status. To study patterns of TCR occurrence, a later analysis re-analyzed previously published TCR beta repertoires from 666 donors and added high-resolution HLA genotyping. Rather than using new phenotypic data, the later analysis identified candidate immune exposures from TCR beta sequences and from how often those sequences occurred across donors. An earlier analysis of fewer than 700 of the donors applied high-throughput TCR beta sequencing to assess whether each TCR beta V gene segment acted as functional or pseudogenic. Alongside the repertoire data, information on donor age, sex, ethnicity and CMV serostatus was compiled. Genome-wide SNP genotypes for about 55% of the 666 donors were used in a later genetic analysis, which treated that subset as a discovery cohort. Every repertoire in the discovery cohort had been generated on one and the same sequencing platform. HLA typing covered class I and class II loci at four-digit resolution. The number of donors typed differed by locus, with about 620-630 for A, B, C, DRB1 and DQB1, roughly 520 for DQA1, 600 to 610 for DPA1, and about 450 for DPB1. Roughly five DR-DQ haplotypes were treated as single units for association and clustering because of strong linkage in the cohort. Across 398 genotyped donors of the cohort, an average of approximately 220,000 unique TCR beta nucleotide sequences per donor were sequenced, and approximately 19% of those sequences were non-productive.

The cohort comprised several hundred healthy bone marrow donors. Cohort members were all nominally healthy when sampled, although unrecorded immune exposures were likely present. The donor tested CMV seronegative and was one of the 352 seronegative cohort members. A peripheral blood sample was collected from each donor, and TCR beta sequencing was performed on peripheral blood mononuclear cells. The Qiagen DNeasy Blood Extraction Kit was used to extract genomic DNA from the blood cell samples. From cysteine to phenylalanine, the CDR3 is 15 amino acids long. The entry retains the CDR3 DNA only, 45 bases that are in frame from base 1. A distance of 17 bases separates the germline ends of V and J, which lose 7 bases and 4 bases respectively. The germline V gene sets CDR1 to MNHNS and CDR2 to SASEGT. The method was the immunoSEQ multiplex PCR assay. The multiplex PCR relied on a mix of 60 forward primers for TCR Vbeta segments and 13 reverse primers for TCR Jbeta segments. A multiplex PCR assay on genomic DNA amplified the CDR3 region of rearranged TCR beta genes. The Illumina HiSeq System was used to sequence the amplified TCR beta libraries as 87-base-pair reads. Turning to the authors' computational methods: In a later analysis, roughly 80 million unique TCR beta chains were counted across the 500 to 700 repertoires, and roughly 11 million of these chains were shared by at least two donors. A nearest-neighbor algorithm error-corrected the raw reads and collapsed the reads into unique sequences, merging closely related sequences to remove PCR and sequencing errors. To assign V, D and J gene segments, CDR3 sequences were aligned to IMGT reference sequences. Each retained sequence needed at least a six-nucleotide match to both a V gene segment and a J gene segment. A rearrangement counted as productive if the CDR3 had no stop codons and remained in frame with V and J, and every other rearrangement counted as non-productive. Following IMGT convention, CDR3 was defined as the stretch from the second conserved V-encoded cysteine up to the conserved J-encoded phenylalanine. Sequences without an unambiguous match to a single V gene segment were excluded from the earlier analysis of about 630 of the donors. In an earlier analysis of 450 to 750 of the donors, a V segment was called functional when productive rearrangements were above 56.7%, and segregating when the standard deviation between donors exceeded 5%. To diagnose cytomegalovirus status from the catalog of TCR beta chain sequences, a statistical classification framework was built. In a later analysis, V and J genes were assigned by comparing TCR nucleotide sequences against IMGT/GENE-DB human TR gene sequences. Using the TCRdist pipeline, a later analysis assigned CDR3 sequences along with most-parsimonious VDJ recombination scenarios. A later analysis defined each TCR beta chain by its CDR3 amino acid sequence plus V-gene family, and excluded reads lacking a unique V-gene family. In a later analysis, 550 to 650 highly shared, low-generation-probability nucleotide sequences were removed to address suspected cross-contamination and a sequencing artifact. A later analysis calculated a clonal expansion index for each public chain from normalized within-repertoire ranks of inferred template counts. In a later analysis, generation probabilities were computed using a VDJ recombination model fitted to out-of-frame rearrangements, and the results were checked against IGoR. In a later analysis, TCR-TCR, TCR-HLA and TCR-CMV co-occurrence was scored with hypergeometric tests, and a repertoire-size bias correction was applied to TCR pairs. To estimate false discovery rates, a later analysis permuted the HLA or CMV assignments 20 times. In a later analysis, co-occurring TCRs were grouped with DBSCAN, and TCRdist sequence similarity was added when clustering was performed within HLA-allele-positive subsets. For co-occurrence clustering, repertoires with fewer than 30,000 or more than 120,000 public chains were excluded, along with roughly five repertoires with anomalous nucleotide sharing. The table was pulled from immuneACCESS by TCRdb, which kept in-frame rearrangements only. Such tables lose some clones; where checked, under half of the loss comes from unresolved V genes, and the rest has no known cause. That table supplies the V and J calls and clone size; D and trimming were determined from the DNA. The sample table lists 95,000 to 150,000 clones, over 70% of them with a count of one. The ten largest clones add up to about 1.2% of the sample.

As for this clone: The specificity of this receptor is unknown. The record has no base qualities; no much larger clone is one base away.

Here is what the overall study found, with its caveats: It was suggested by the authors that the approach could potentially be generalized to other disease states and immunological phenotypes. Assigning TCR associations to individual alleles was difficult when HLA alleles, especially DR and DQ, strongly co-occurred. The cohort was sequenced for TCR beta chains only, and without alpha or paired-chain data the features that could be detected were limited. V-gene and J-gene trimming of TCR beta chains was associated with a missense DCLRE1C variant in a later genetic analysis, and the association was replicated in an independent cohort. In a later analysis, HLA-associated TCR beta chains were found to be more clonally expanded and to have lower generation probabilities than equally common non-associated chains. Most TCR sequences were seen in very few donors, while some public TCRs were found in many individuals. A later analysis found that most CMV-associated TCR beta chains appeared HLA-restricted, with HLA associations seemingly driven largely by CMV exposure. According to a later genetic analysis, donors in an Asian-associated ancestry cluster had fewer N-insertions in productive TCRs than the roughly 700-donor mean. CMV serostatus was the only immune exposure information available for the cohort. A later analysis associated 15,000 or so TCR beta sequences with specific HLA alleles at a false discovery rate of 0.05. In the study, around 150 TCR beta chains were listed as associated with cytomegalovirus. Because HLA typing was missing for some donors at each locus, association tests included only the typed subset. Because counts were too low, approximately 18 rarely observed V segments, including chromosome 9 orphons, were excluded from the earlier analysis of under 650 of the donors. Cytomegalovirus status was reported to be diagnosed by the classifier with high specificity and sensitivity in both the original and validation cohorts. A further reported finding was that TCR beta sequences accurately predicted the HLA-A and HLA-B alleles for most subjects in the first cohort. Roughly uniform sequencing depth across donors was assumed in presence/absence analyses, although this assumption may not hold. A few of the identified cytomegalovirus-associated TCR beta chains were confirmed in vitro to be specific for cytomegalovirus antigens. Linkage disequilibrium might explain the correlated functional status among segregating V segments, but an unknown experimental factor could not be excluded. The sequencing pipeline was judged likely to have produced a cluster of highly shared sequence variants as a technical artifact. A later analysis reported that several top co-occurrence clusters appeared linked to parvovirus B19, influenza, CMV and Epstein-Barr virus. In a later analysis, the rate of TCR association differed among HLA loci, with DRB1 alleles having the most associated TCRs and HLA-C alleles having the fewest. The 87-base-pair reads could not distinguish some IMGT-functional V segments, including TRBV6-2 and TRBV6-3, so those segments were excluded. In an earlier analysis of over 550 of the donors, most TCR beta V segments were observed in productive rearrangements about 87% or about 30% of the time, broadly matching IMGT annotations.

This clonotype was sampled from a female donor in good health and CMV-seronegative. In this chain, TRBV6-1 is recombined with TRBJ2-1, with a tentative D gene TRBD1 over 6 matching bases. The sample taken for sequencing was PBMCs. For the CDR3, the sequence is CASIRGASFYNEQFF. Here is the DNA: TGTGCCAGCATCAGGGGTGCAAGTTTTTACAATGAGCAGTTCTTC.